Presented here are 24 T cell receptor beta chains from one specimen sequenced in a study of T-cell memory formation after mild COVID-19. TCRdb independently ran MiXCR on the 5' RACE reads; one entry per CDR3 protein. The sample has more than 300,000 distinct CDR3 sequences; around 13% are singletons. The sequencing input was PBMCs or a T cell subset sorted from them (not recorded which). The receptors come from a man aged 18-30 years who had mild COVID-19 (a few samples of this study predate the infection). Cell type and time point are not known.

The rearrangement links TRBV7-2 to TRBJ2-1; D not certain. Trimming took off 5 bases at V and 0 bases at J, with 17 bases between the two ends. Germline V gene sequence: CDR1 SGHTA, CDR2 FQGNSA. This CDR3 region has 17 residues. The CDR3 bases are TGTGCCAGCAGCCCTCGTCGCATCGGGCGCTCCTACAATGAGCAGTTCTTC. It encodes CASSPRRIGRSYNEQFF.

This clonotype was picked up a small number of times. V gene TRBV7-9 combines with J gene TRBJ1-1; D not certain. The CDR3 extends over 12 amino acids. V was shortened by 5 bases and J by 3 bases, with 7 bases between the two germline ends. The germline CDR1 and CDR2 sequences are SEHNR and FQNEAQ (reference sequence). CDR3 sequence reads: CASSGDYTEAFF. CDR3 DNA: TGTGCCAGCAGCGGCGATTACACTGAAGCTTTCTTT.

The chain has TRBV7-2 and TRBJ1-4, with 9 bases matching TRBD1. Trimming removed 6 bases from V and 7 bases from J; junction bases left unmatched: 6. The germline V gene encodes CDR1 SGHTA and CDR2 FQGNSA. The CDR3 spans 14 residues. The CDR3 reads CASRLTGGGEKLFF. The CDR3, as DNA: TGTGCCAGCAGATTGACAGGGGGAGGTGAAAAACTGTTTTTT.

The rearrangement links TRBV6-6 to TRBJ2-1; 12 positions agree with TRBD2. V was clipped by 5 bases and J by 8 bases; unmatched bases: 7. The CDR3 totals 15 residues. Germline values: CDR1 MNHNY, CDR2 SVGAGI (reference sequence). CDR3 residues: CASSTLAGGRYEQFF. CDR3 sequence (DNA): TGTGCCAGCAGTACCCTAGCGGGGGGGAGGTATGAGCAGTTCTTC.

For the CDR3, the DNA is TGTGCCAGCAGTTCTATCAACGAGCAGTACTTC. This codes for CASSSINEQYF. The chain joins TRBV12-3 or TRBV12-4 to TRBJ2-7; D call uncertain. The CDR3 length is 11 residues. The V end was cut by 4 bases, the J end by 5 bases, with 6 bases between.

The gene calls are TRBV12-2 and TRBJ1-1; the table's D gene call, TRBD1, was not cross checked with the DNA. TRBV12-2 is classified as a pseudogene. The CDR3 contains 12 residues. The DNA of the CDR3 is TGTGCAAGTCGCCCCCTGACAGAGTGGGCTTTCTTT. This translates into CASRPLTEWAFF.

This clonotype showed up just a few times. V is TRBV2 and J is TRBJ2-3, with TRBD2 matching 15 bases. The CDR3 totals 17 residues. Germline loops: CDR1 SNHLY, CDR2 FYNNEI. The junction had 12 bases not matched to a gene; V was cut back by 9 bases and J by 5 bases. The CDR3 nucleotides are TGTGCCAGACAACTCGGGACTAGCGGGGGGACCAGAGATACGCAGTATTTT. It encodes CARQLGTSGGTRDTQYF. The full variable domain, with the rest looked up from reference TRBV2 and TRBJ2-3, is EPEVTQTPSHQVTQMGQEVILRCVPISNHLYFYWYRQILGQKVEFLVSFYNNEISEKSEIFDDQFSVERPDGSNFTLKIRSTKLEDSAMYFCARQLGTSGGTRDTQYFGPGTRLTVL.

The V call is TRBV4-1, the J call TRBJ2-7; tentatively, D is TRBD1 (7 bases). The CDR3 contains 15 residues. V was cut by 5 bases and J by 4 bases, with 18 bases left in between. The germline V gene has CDR1 MGHRA and CDR2 YSYEKL. For the CDR3, the DNA is TGCGCCAGCAGCTCCTGGGGCAGGGGGACTTACGAGCAGTACTTC. It specifies CASSSWGRGTYEQYF.

V gene TRBV29-1 combines with J gene TRBJ1-2, with 7 bases matching TRBD1. Germline assignment: CDR1 SQVTM and CDR2 ANQGSEA. This CDR3 has 13 amino acids. The junction had 8 bases not matched to a gene; V was cut back by 8 bases and J by 2 bases. For the CDR3, the DNA is TGCAGCATCAAGACAGGGCAAAACTATGGCTACACCTTC. Translated, it gives CSIKTGQNYGYTF.

This clonotype came up a few times. The chain is built from TRBV7-6 and TRBJ2-1, with 10 bases that match TRBD2. CDR3 size: 15 residues. Germline CDR1 is SGHVS and CDR2 is FNYEAQ. With V trimmed by 6 bases and J by 7 bases, 9 bases remained unmatched. In DNA form, the CDR3 reads TGTGCCAGCAGTATACTAGCGGGGAGCAGGAATGAGCAGTTCTTC. Its protein is CASSILAGSRNEQFF.

The V call is TRBV6-5, the J call TRBJ1-6; TRBD1 agrees at 7 bases. V shed 2 bases, J shed 9 bases, and the junction held 7 bases outside the gene matches. This CDR3 is 15 amino acids long. The germline CDR1 and CDR2 sequences are MNHEY and SVGAGI. CDR3 DNA: TGTGCCAGCAGTTACAGGGCAGGGGGTCTTTCACCCCTCCACTTT. As protein: CASSYRAGGLSPLHF.

J is TRBJ2-5 and V is TRBV9; D unresolved. The CDR3 runs to 13 residues. The V gene's germline CDR1 is SGDLS and CDR2 YYNGEE. The V end lost 4 bases, the J end lost 2 bases, and 9 bases lay between the germline ends. The CDR3 DNA reads TGTGCCAGCAGCTTAGATGTTCAAGAGACCCAGTACTTC. Amino acid sequence: CASSLDVQETQYF.

This clonotype was picked up many times. J is TRBJ2-7 and V is TRBV7-8; 9 bases are shared with TRBD1. CDR1 and CDR2 (germline): SGHVS, FQNEAQ. The junction had 11 bases not matched to a gene; V was cut back by 5 bases and J by 3 bases. The CDR3 runs 16 residues. The CDR3 DNA reads TGTGCCAGCAGCGCAGGGACAGGGAGTCTTCGCTACGAGCAGTACTTC. Translating gives CASSAGTGSLRYEQYF. Using reference TRBV7-8 and TRBJ2-7 for the parts outside the CDR3, the full variable domain is GAGVSQSPRYKVAKRGQDVALRCDPISGHVSLFWYQQALGQGPEFLTYFQNEAQLDKSGLPSDRFFAERPEGSVSTLKIQRTQQEDSAVYLCASSAGTGSLRYEQYFGPGTRLTVT.

The chain combines TRBV28 with TRBJ2-7; the match to TRBD1 covers 8 bases. The germline V gene encodes CDR1 MDHEN and CDR2 SYDVKM. The length of the CDR3 is 14 residues. J lost 2 bases, V lost 4 bases, and 4 bases had no gene match. The CDR3 protein is CASSSPGQAYEQYV. The CDR3 coding sequence is TGTGCCAGCAGTTCGCCGGGACAGGCCTACGAGCAGTACGTC.

To note about this clonotype: An end of the junction differs from the germline gene, which may be a read error. CDR3 DNA sequence: TGTGCTAGTGGCCGTCTCGAACTAGAGGACTTC. Residues: CASGRLELEDF. The chain links TRBV12-5 to TRBJ2-1; a possible D gene is TRBD2 (5 bases). There are 11 residues in the CDR3. CDR1 and CDR2 (germline): LGHNT, FRNRAP.

The rearrangement uses TRBV6-5 and TRBJ2-5, with 7 bases aligning to TRBD2. V lost 6 bases, J lost 1 base, and 11 bases stayed unmatched. Germline-derived CDR1 and CDR2 are MNHEY and SVGAGI. The CDR3 is 16 residues long. The CDR3 region is CASSQISGAPQETQYF. The CDR3 DNA sequence: TGTGCCAGCAGCCAAATCAGCGGGGCCCCCCAAGAGACCCAGTACTTC.

This clonotype has just a few counts. The rearrangement uses TRBV6-5 and TRBJ2-7; 8 bases are a match to TRBD2. Germline values: CDR1 MNHEY, CDR2 SVGAGI. The junction had 8 bases not matched to a gene; V was cut back by 6 bases and J by 7 bases. This CDR3 region has 13 residues. Written as DNA, the CDR3 is TGTGCCAGCAGCCAAGCGGGGGCTAGGGAGCAGTACGTC. It translates to CASSQAGAREQYV.

This clonotype has ten or more counts. V is TRBV12-3 or TRBV12-4 and J is TRBJ2-7; no firm D call. The CDR3 has 13 residues. Trimming cost V 0 bases and J 6 bases, with 9 bases left between them. The CDR3 DNA reads as TGTGCCAGCAGTTTAGCGCTCCCCCGCGAGCAGTACTTC. This gives the protein CASSLALPREQYF.

This chain uses TRBV4-3 with TRBJ2-2; D possibly uses TRBD1 or TRBD2 (6 bases each). CDR1 and CDR2 (germline): LGHNA, YSLEER. The CDR3 sequence is 16 residues long. Between the trimmed V and J ends, which lost 0 bases and 6 bases, there was a span of 14 bases. The CDR3: CASSQEWGALAGELFF. Here the CDR3 DNA reads TGCGCCAGCAGCCAAGAATGGGGGGCGCTGGCCGGGGAGCTGTTTTTT.

This clonotype was picked up a small number of times. V and J are TRBV7-9 and TRBJ2-3; weak D call: TRBD1 (7 bases). The CDR3 has 16 residues. From germline, CDR1 is SEHNR and CDR2 FQNEAQ (reference sequence). Trimming took off 5 bases at V and 6 bases at J, with 21 bases between the two ends. CDR3 sequence (DNA): TGTGCCAGCAGCCCAAGGACAGGAGGGGCCCAGGATACGCAGTATTTT. Protein sequence: CASSPRTGGAQDTQYF.

The J gene is TRBJ1-1, the V gene TRBV6-6; weak D call: TRBD1 (5 bases). The CDR3 totals 14 residues. V gave up 5 bases and J gave up 4 bases, with 14 bases separating them. Germline V gene sequence: CDR1 MNHNY, CDR2 SVGAGI (reference sequence). CDR3 DNA: TGTGCCAGCAGTAGGGGAACGGCGTCCACTGAAGCTTTCTTT. It encodes CASSRGTASTEAFF.

In its sample, this clonotype was seen many times. The V gene is TRBV28, the J gene TRBJ2-3; TRBD1 matches at 8 bases. CDR3 length: 15 amino acids. Germline V CDR1 and CDR2: MDHEN, SYDVKM. With V trimmed by 3 bases and J by 6 bases, 8 bases remained unmatched. DNA for the CDR3: TGTGCCAGCAGTTTGCAGGGGGCGGGATGGGATACGCAGTATTTT. Its translation: CASSLQGAGWDTQYF.

The V and J genes are TRBV6-1 and TRBJ2-5, with D uncertain. V was pared by 3 bases and J by 4 bases, with 6 bases between. Germline V CDR1 and CDR2: MNHNS, SASEGT. The CDR3 totals 12 residues. The CDR3 region has the DNA TGTGCCAGCAGTGACAGTGGAGAGACCCAGTACTTC. Translating it yields CASSDSGETQYF.

This clonotype was observed a handful of times. V gene TRBV28 combines with J gene TRBJ1-1; 7 positions agree with TRBD1. The CDR3 is 17 residues long. V lost 1 base to trimming and J lost 0 bases; unmatched junction nucleotides: 8. Germline V gene data show CDR1 as MDHEN and CDR2 as SYDVKM. CDR3 amino acids: CASSLYRGQIMNTEAFF. The CDR3, as DNA: TGTGCCAGCAGTTTATATCGGGGACAGATAATGAACACTGAAGCTTTCTTT.